This T cell receptor beta chain was identified during a study of PD-1 blockade in mismatch repair-deficient tumors (TCRdb year 2017). Background for the entire study: Between September 2013 and 2016, the trial enrolled 85 to 100 consecutive patients with 12 mismatch repair-deficient cancer types, every one of whom had been previously treated and was progressing. Deep sequencing of TCR CDR3 regions was used to track tumor-associated T cell clones in peripheral blood of patients responding to PD-1 blockade.

Library preparation used the immunoSEQ multiplex PCR assay. The table was pulled from immuneACCESS by TCRdb, which kept in-frame rearrangements only. Such tables lose some clones; where checked, under half of the loss comes from unresolved V genes, and the rest has no known cause. The sample table contains about 51,000 clones; only one count was recorded for around 85% of them. The top ten clones comprise about 8.3% of the sample. On this clone: Its antigen remains unidentified. Per-base quality was not reported, and no clone a single base away is much larger than it.

Mismatch repair deficiency in every enrolled patient was established by polymerase chain reaction or immunohistochemistry. Three patients who responded to pembrolizumab therapy underwent TCR sequencing. Pembrolizumab PD-1 blockade was prospectively tested in advanced mismatch repair-deficient cancers, regardless of tissue of origin, in the phase II trial. Peripheral blood T cell samples were collected serially, before PD-1 blockade began and at several time points afterward. Blood sampling time points were reported as weeks after the first dose of pembrolizumab. From a lookup of the germline V gene, CDR1 and CDR2 are WSHSY and SAAADI. V drops 2 bases and J drops 1 base, leaving 5 bases in between. Inclusive of the bounding cysteine and phenylalanine, the CDR3 is 13 residues long. This entry keeps only the CDR3 DNA: 39 bases, framed from base 1. What the research found in general, with its limitations: After pembrolizumab, tumor-resident clones, which were often undetectable in blood before treatment, expanded rapidly and then contracted, generally ahead of radiologic responses.

This receptor was taken from an adult with mismatch repair-deficient cancer. The rearranged segments are TRBV10-2 and TRBJ1-1; the D segment cannot be called with confidence. The source material was peripheral blood, sampled approximately 18 weeks after starting pembrolizumab. The DNA sequence is as follows: TGCGCCAGCAGTGAGGTTGGGAACACTGAAGCTTTCTTT. This codes for CASSEVGNTEAFF.